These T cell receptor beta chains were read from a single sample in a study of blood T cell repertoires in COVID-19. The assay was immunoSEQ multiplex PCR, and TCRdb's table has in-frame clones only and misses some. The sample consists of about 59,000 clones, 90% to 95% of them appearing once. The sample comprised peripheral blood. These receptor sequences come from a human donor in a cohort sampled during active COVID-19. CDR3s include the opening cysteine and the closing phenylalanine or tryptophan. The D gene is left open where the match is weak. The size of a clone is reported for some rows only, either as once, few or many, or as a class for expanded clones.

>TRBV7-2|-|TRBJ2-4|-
TGTGCCAGCACCGGTGACTTCGGCAAAAACATTCAGTACTTC
CASTGDFGKNIQYF
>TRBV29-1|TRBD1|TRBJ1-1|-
TGCAGCGTTAAGACAGGGGTTAACACTGAAGCTTTCTTT
CSVKTGVNTEAFF
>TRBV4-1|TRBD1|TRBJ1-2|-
TGCGCCAGCAGCCAACCGGGACAGGGGAAGTATGGCTACACCTTC
CASSQPGQGKYGYTF
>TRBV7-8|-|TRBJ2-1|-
TGTGCCAGCAGCTTCGGGTCGGGGGCCTACAATGAGCAGTTCTTC
CASSFGSGAYNEQFF
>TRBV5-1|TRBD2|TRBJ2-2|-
TGCGCCAGCAGCTTGGTTGCGGGAGAGGGAACCGGGGAGCTGTTTTTT
CASSLVAGEGTGELFF
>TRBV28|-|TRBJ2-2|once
TGTGCCAGCAGTTTCCCGGGGTTATACGACACCGGGGAGCTGTTTTTT
CASSFPGLYDTGELFF
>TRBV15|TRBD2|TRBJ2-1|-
TGTGCCACCAGCAGAGATAGGCTAGCGGGAGTATTTTACAATGAGCAGTTCTTC
CATSRDRLAGVFYNEQFF
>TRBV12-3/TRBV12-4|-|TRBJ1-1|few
TGTGCCAGCTCGGCTCTCGGAGGCACTGAAGCTTTCTTT
CASSALGGTEAFF
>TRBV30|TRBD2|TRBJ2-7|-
TGTGCCTGGTCCCCCCCAGGCGGGGGGGCCCGGGAGCAGTACTTC
CAWSPPGGGAREQYF
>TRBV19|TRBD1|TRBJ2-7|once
TGTGCCAGTAGTCGGTTCGGGACAGGGGCCGGGTACGAGCAGTACTTC
CASSRFGTGAGYEQYF
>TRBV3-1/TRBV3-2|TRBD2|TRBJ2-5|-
TGTGCCAGCAGCCAAGGACCGGGACTAAAGTACTTC
CASSQGPGLKYF
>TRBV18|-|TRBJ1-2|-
TGTGCCAGCTCACCAGAGGGGGATGGCTACACCTTC
CASSPEGDGYTF
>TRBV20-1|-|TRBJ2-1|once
TGCAGTGCTAGTAGCATGGAAGCGGACTCCTACAATGAGCAGTTCTTC
CSASSMEADSYNEQFF
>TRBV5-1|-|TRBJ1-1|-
TGCGCCAGCAGCCAAGTCCGGGCCTCGGGGGACACTGAAGCTTTCTTT
CASSQVRASGDTEAFF
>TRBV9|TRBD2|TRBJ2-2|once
TGTGCCAGCAGCCCCCAAGCGGGGGCCGGGGAGCTGTTTTTT
CASSPQAGAGELFF
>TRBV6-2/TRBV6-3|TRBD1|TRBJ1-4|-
TGTGCCAGCAGCCGCCCGGGACAGCATAATGAAAAACTGTTTTTT
CASSRPGQHNEKLFF
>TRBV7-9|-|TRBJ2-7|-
TGTGCCAGCAGCGACCACTCTGTAGGGGAGGGGGGAAGGGGCGAGCAGTACTTC
CASSDHSVGEGGRGEQYF
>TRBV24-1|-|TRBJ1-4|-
TGTGCCACCAGTGACCCTGGACAGAATAATGAAAAACTGTTTTTT
CATSDPGQNNEKLFF
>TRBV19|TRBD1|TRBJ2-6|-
TGTGCCAGTAGTATTCCGACAGGGGCGAGGGGATCTGGGGCCAACGTCCTGACTTTC
CASSIPTGARGSGANVLTF
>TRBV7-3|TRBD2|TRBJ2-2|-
TGTGCCAGCAGCCCTCGGACTAGCGGGGGAACCGGGGAGCTGTTTTTT
CASSPRTSGGTGELFF
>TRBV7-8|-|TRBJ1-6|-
TGTGCCAGCAGCTTAGCGCAGGGGTATAATTCACCCCTCCACTTT
CASSLAQGYNSPLHF
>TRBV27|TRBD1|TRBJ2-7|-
TGTGCCAGCAGTTTATCGAGGGGACAGGGGACCTACGAGCAGTACTTC
CASSLSRGQGTYEQYF
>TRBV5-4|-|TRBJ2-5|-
TGTGCCAGCAGCTTCGCGCCGGGAACGGAGACCCAGTACTTC
CASSFAPGTETQYF
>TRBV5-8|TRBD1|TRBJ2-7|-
TGTGCCAGCAGCTGGGACAGGGACTACGAGCAGTACTTC
CASSWDRDYEQYF
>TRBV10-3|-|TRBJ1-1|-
TGTGCCATCAGTGAGGTGGCAGACACTGAAGCTTTCTTT
CAISEVADTEAFF
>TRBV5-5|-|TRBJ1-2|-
TGTGCCAGCAGCTTGAGGGGTGGCTATGGCTACACCTTC
CASSLRGGYGYTF
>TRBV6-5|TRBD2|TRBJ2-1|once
TGTGCCAGCAGGTACGGGACTAGCTATTACAATGAGCAGTTCTTC
CASRYGTSYYNEQFF
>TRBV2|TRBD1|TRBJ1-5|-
TGTGCCAGCAGTGAGAGGACAGGGGGCAATCAGCCCCAGCATTTT
CASSERTGGNQPQHF
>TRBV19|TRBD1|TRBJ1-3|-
TGTGCCAGTAGTTGGGACAGATCCTCTGGAAACACCATATATTTT
CASSWDRSSGNTIYF
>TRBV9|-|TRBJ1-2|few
TGTGCCAGCAGCGTACAGGGTGGCAACTATGGCTACACCTTC
CASSVQGGNYGYTF
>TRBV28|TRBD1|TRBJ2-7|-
TGTGCCAGCAGTTATGCCGGGACAGGGTCCTACGAGCAGTACTTC
CASSYAGTGSYEQYF
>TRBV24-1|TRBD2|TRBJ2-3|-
TGTGCCACCGGGACTAGCGGTAGCACAGATACGCAGTATTTT
CATGTSGSTDTQYF
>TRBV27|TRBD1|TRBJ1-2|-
TGTGCCAGCAGGCGGACCGGGACAGGGGTCGGTGGGGTCTATGGCTACACCTTC
CASRRTGTGVGGVYGYTF
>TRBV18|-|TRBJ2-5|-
TGTGCCAGCTCACCACGACACTTGGAGCGGGAGACCCAGTACTTC
CASSPRHLERETQYF
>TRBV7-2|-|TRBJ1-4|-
TGTGCCAGCAGCCCCAGGAGGTCAAATGAAAAACTGTTTTTT
CASSPRRSNEKLFF
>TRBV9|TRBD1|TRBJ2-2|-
TGTGCCAGCAGCGTAGCCCTGGACAGGGGCACCGGGGAGCTGTTTTTT
CASSVALDRGTGELFF
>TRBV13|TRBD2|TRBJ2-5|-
TGTGCCAGCAGCAGTCCCAGGAGACTAGCGGGAGTTGAGACCCAGTACTTC
CASSSPRRLAGVETQYF
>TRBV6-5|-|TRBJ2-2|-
TGTGCCAGCAGTTACAGGGCCCACCGGGGCGGGGAGCTGTTTTTT
CASSYRAHRGGELFF
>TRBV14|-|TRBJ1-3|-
TGTGCCAGCAGCCAAGCCGGCAGGGCATGGTCAGGAAACACCATATATTTT
CASSQAGRAWSGNTIYF
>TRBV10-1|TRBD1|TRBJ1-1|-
TGCGCCAGCAGCGACAGGGGGGTGAACACTGAAGCTTTCTTT
CASSDRGVNTEAFF
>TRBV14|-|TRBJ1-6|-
TGTGCCAGCAGCCCCCTTCCAGGGCTTGCCACCCTCCACTTT
CASSPLPGLATLHF
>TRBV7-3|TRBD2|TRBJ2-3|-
TGTGCCAGCAGCACGGGACTAGCGGGAGTTACAGATACGCAGTATTTT
CASSTGLAGVTDTQYF
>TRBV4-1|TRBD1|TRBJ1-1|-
TGCGCCAGCAGCCAAGCACAGGGGGCCGGGAACACTGAAGCTTTCTTT
CASSQAQGAGNTEAFF
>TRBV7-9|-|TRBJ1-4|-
TGTGCCAGCAGCGCAAGCCTGCCAGGGGCGCATGAAAAACTGTTTTTT
CASSASLPGAHEKLFF
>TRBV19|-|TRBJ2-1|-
TGTGCCAGTAGTATAGATCCCAGCTCCTACAATGAGCAGTTCTTC
CASSIDPSSYNEQFF
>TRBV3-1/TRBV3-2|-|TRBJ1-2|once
TGTGCCAGCAGCATGGCAGATGGCGGCTACACCTTC
CASSMADGGYTF
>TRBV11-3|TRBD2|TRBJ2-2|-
TGTGCCAGCAGCCTACGATCTAGCGGGGGGATACCCGGGGAGCTGTTTTTT
CASSLRSSGGIPGELFF
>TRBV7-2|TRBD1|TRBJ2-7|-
TGTGCCAGCAGCGAAGGATTGAACAGGGGGAACGAGCAGTACTTC
CASSEGLNRGNEQYF
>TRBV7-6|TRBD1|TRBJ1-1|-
TGTGCCAGCAGCTCGGGACAGGGTCACACTGAAGCTTTCTTT
CASSSGQGHTEAFF
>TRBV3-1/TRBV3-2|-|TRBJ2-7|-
TGTGCCAGCAGCCAAGTTTTCGGTTTGGAGCAGTACTTC
CASSQVFGLEQYF
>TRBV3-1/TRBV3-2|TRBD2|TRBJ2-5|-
TGTGCCAGCAGCCGCAGACTAGCGGACCAAGAGACCCAGTACTTC
CASSRRLADQETQYF
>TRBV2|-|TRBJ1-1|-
TGTGCCAGCAGTCCCAGGGCGAACACTGAAGCTTTCTTT
CASSPRANTEAFF
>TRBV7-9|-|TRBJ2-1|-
TGTGCCAGCAGCCCCATCTACAATGAGCAGTTCTTC
CASSPIYNEQFF
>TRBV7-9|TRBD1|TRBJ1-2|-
TGTGCCGGGACAGACGGTAACTATGGCTACACCTTC
CAGTDGNYGYTF
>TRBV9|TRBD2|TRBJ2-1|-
TGTGCCAGCAGTACCAATAGCGGGGCAACCCTATCCTACAATGAGCAGTTCTTC
CASSTNSGATLSYNEQFF
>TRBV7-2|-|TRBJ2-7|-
TGTGCCAGCAGCTTCGACATCTACGAGCAGTACTTC
CASSFDIYEQYF
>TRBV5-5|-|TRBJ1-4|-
TGTGCCAGCAGCTTACTACGGGAGGGGGAAAAACTGTTTTTT
CASSLLREGEKLFF
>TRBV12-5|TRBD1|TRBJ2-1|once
TGTGCTAGTGGTCCCGGGACAGGGGACCTCTACAATGAGCAGTTCTTC
CASGPGTGDLYNEQFF
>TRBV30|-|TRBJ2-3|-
TGTGCCTGGAGTGTACTAAGCACAGATACGCAGTATTTT
CAWSVLSTDTQYF